This T cell receptor (beta chain) was found in a study of regulatory T cells in long-lasting Graves disease. Findings of the study overall: New patients shared 750 to 1,000 public clonotypes, fewer than the 2,741 shared by persistent patients.

This clonotype has a count of ten or more. Its target is not known. Germline is not matched at one junction end, which may reflect a read error. Construction of the TCR beta libraries employed iRepertoire HTBI primers in conjunction with Arm-PCR of CDR3 regions. TCRdb fed the multiplex PCR reads into MiXCR, producing one record per CDR3 protein. This sample carries roughly 500,000 distinct CDR3 sequences, approximately 12% of them seen once, and the ten largest clones take approximately 9.6%. Documented time point: newly diagnosed GD, antithyroid drugs for less than 3 months. After RNA was extracted from PBMCs, the TCR library was made from it. Graves' disease diagnoses used American Thyroid Association guidelines. This same sample was also part of a study on T cells in Graves' hyperthyroidism and ophthalmopathy. Per that study: Hyperthyroidism in the patients, aged 18 to 65, was newly diagnosed and under 2 months in duration. Prediction of ophthalmopathy progression came a median approximately 6.6 months pre-onset.

This sample comprised peripheral blood mononuclear cells (PBMCs), obtained at new diagnosis, from a patient treated with antithyroid drugs. The sequence was obtained from a woman aged 25 to 39 with Graves disease.

The CDR3 sequence is CASSIQGNTEAFF. The CDR3, as DNA: TGTGCCAGCAGTATACAGGGGAACACTGAAGCTTTCTTT. The V and J genes are TRBV19 and TRBJ1-1; D possibly corresponds to TRBD1 (6 bases). From germline, CDR1 is LNHDA and CDR2 SQIVND (reference sequence). The CDR3 has 13 residues.